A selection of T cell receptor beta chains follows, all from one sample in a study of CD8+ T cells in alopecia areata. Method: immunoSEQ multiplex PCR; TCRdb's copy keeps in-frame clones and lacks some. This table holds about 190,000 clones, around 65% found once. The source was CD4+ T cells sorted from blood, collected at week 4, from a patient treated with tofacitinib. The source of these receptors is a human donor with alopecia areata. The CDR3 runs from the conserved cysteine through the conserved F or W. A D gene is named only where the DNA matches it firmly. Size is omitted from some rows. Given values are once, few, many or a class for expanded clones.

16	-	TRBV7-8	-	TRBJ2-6	CASSARSNSGANVLTF	TGTGCCAGCAGCGCCCGGTCCAATTCTGGGGCCAACGTCCTGACTTTC
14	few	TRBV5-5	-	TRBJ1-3	CASSRAVLGNTIYF	TGTGCCAGCAGCCGCGCAGTGCTAGGAAACACCATATATTTT
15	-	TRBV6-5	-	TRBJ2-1	CASSYEGTTYNEQFF	TGTGCCAGCAGTTACGAGGGTACCACCTACAATGAGCAGTTCTTC
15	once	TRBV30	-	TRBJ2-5	CAWGGTGTAQETQYF	TGTGCCTGGGGGGGGACCGGGACTGCACAAGAGACCCAGTACTTC
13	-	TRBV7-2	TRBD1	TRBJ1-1	CASSPQGAGEAFF	TGTGCCAGCAGCCCTCAGGGGGCCGGTGAAGCTTTCTTT
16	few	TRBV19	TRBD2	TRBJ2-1	CASSLAGTSFWIEQFF	TGTGCCAGTAGTCTGGCCGGGACTAGCTTCTGGATTGAGCAGTTCTTC
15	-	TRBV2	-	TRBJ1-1	CASSEAPGAWTEAFF	TGTGCCAGCAGTGAAGCCCCGGGGGCGTGGACTGAAGCTTTCTTT
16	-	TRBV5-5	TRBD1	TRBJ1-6	CASSLTGTAVDSPLHF	TGTGCCAGCAGCCTAACCGGGACAGCAGTGGATTCACCCCTCCACTTT
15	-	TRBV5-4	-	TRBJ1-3	CASSQDISGGNTIYF	TGTGCCAGCAGCCAAGACATTTCGGGGGGAAACACCATATATTTT
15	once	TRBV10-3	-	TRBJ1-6	CAISVAGQDNSPLHF	TGTGCCATCAGTGTGGCAGGGCAGGATAATTCACCCCTCCACTTT
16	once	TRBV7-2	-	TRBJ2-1	CASSFFQWGGQGEQFF	TGTGCCAGCAGCTTCTTTCAGTGGGGGGGCCAGGGTGAGCAGTTCTTC
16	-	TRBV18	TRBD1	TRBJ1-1	CASSPWTGALNTEAFF	TGTGCCAGCTCCCCCTGGACAGGGGCCCTAAACACTGAAGCTTTCTTT
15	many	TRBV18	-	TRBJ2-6	CASSPSGSGANVLTF	TGTGCCAGCTCACCATCAGGGTCTGGGGCCAACGTCCTGACTTTC
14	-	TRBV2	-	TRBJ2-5	CASTQGALRETQYF	TGTGCCAGCACCCAAGGCGCTTTGCGGGAGACCCAGTACTTC
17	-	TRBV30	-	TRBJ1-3	CAWSGRPIPSSGNTIYF	TGTGCCTGGAGTGGACGGCCGATCCCTTCCTCTGGAAACACCATATATTTT
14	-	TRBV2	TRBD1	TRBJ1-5	CASSGTGGSQPQHF	TGTGCCAGCAGCGGGACAGGGGGCAGTCAGCCCCAGCATTTT
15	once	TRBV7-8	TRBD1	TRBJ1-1	CASSLLTGGGTEAFF	TGTGCCAGCAGTCTGCTGACAGGGGGAGGCACTGAAGCTTTCTTT
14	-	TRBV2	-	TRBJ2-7	CASIGRRGYHEQYF	TGTGCCAGCATAGGCCGGAGGGGGTACCACGAGCAGTACTTC
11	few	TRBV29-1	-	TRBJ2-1	CSSRQYNEQFF	TGCAGCTCCCGACAGTACAATGAGCAGTTCTTC
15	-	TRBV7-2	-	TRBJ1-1	CASSDRGSWNTEAFF	TGTGCCAGCAGCGACCGAGGGTCTTGGAACACTGAAGCTTTCTTT
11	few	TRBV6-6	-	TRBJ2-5	CASSSQETQYF	TGTGCCAGCAGTTCGCAAGAGACCCAGTACTTC
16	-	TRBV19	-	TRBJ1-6	CASSPLPRGRDSPLHF	TGTGCCAGTAGCCCCCTGCCGCGGGGAAGGGATTCACCCCTCCACTTT